The 19 T cell receptor beta chains below were found in one sample sequenced in a study of blood T cell repertoires in COVID-19. TCRdb's copy holds only in-frame clones and misses some; the assay was immunoSEQ multiplex PCR. The sample contains approximately 85,000 clones, 87% of which appear only once. The sequencing sample was made of peripheral blood. These TCRs come from a woman between 45 and 65 years old with active or convalescent COVID-19.

This rearrangement joins TRBV5-1 to TRBJ1-3; D call uncertain. Germline-derived CDR1 and CDR2 are SGHRS and YFSETQ. CDR3 length: 15 amino acids. Trimming took off 0 bases at V and 0 bases at J, with 7 bases between the two ends. Here the CDR3 DNA reads TGCGCCAGCAGCTTGGTCGAGAGCTCTGGAAACACCATATATTTT. Translating it yields CASSLVESSGNTIYF. The whole variable domain, filled in from reference TRBV5-1 and TRBJ1-3, reads KAGVTQTPRYLIKTRGQQVTLSCSPISGHRSVSWYQQTPGQGLQFLFEYFSETQRNKGNFPGRFSGRQFSNSRSEMNVSTLELGDSALYLCASSLVESSGNTIYFGEGSWLTVV.

This chain links TRBV5-1 with TRBJ1-1, with TRBD1 identical over 8 bases. This CDR3 is 15 amino acids long. The junction had 7 bases not matched to a gene; V was cut back by 4 bases and J by 2 bases. Germline CDR1 and CDR2: SGHRS and YFSETQ. CDR3 loop: CASSQGDRRNTEAFF. CDR3 in DNA: TGCGCCAGCAGCCAAGGGGACAGGAGAAACACTGAAGCTTTCTTT.

V gene TRBV7-3 combines with J gene TRBJ2-3, with 9 bases identical to TRBD1. The CDR3 contains 13 residues. CDR1 is SGHTA, CDR2 FQGTGA, per germline. V was pared by 5 bases and J by 6 bases, with 3 bases of the junction left unmatched. The CDR3 nucleotides read TGTGCCAGCAGCCACGGACAGGGGGATACGCAGTATTTT. This gives the protein CASSHGQGDTQYF.

There are a few counts of this clone. The chain employs TRBV18 and TRBJ1-2; D is unclear. CDR1 and CDR2 (germline): KGHSH, LQKENI. V was trimmed by 3 bases and J by 4 bases, leaving 15 bases between them. This CDR3 is 15 amino acids long. DNA for the CDR3: TGTGCCAGCTCACCCCCCGACACCCCTCTCTATGGCTACACCTTC. This codes for CASSPPDTPLYGYTF.

V and J are TRBV14 and TRBJ2-2; D is perhaps TRBD1 (5 bases). CDR1 and CDR2 from the germline V gene are SGHDN and FVKESK. V was clipped by 6 bases and J by 2 bases, with 10 bases between them. The CDR3 is 14 amino acids. CDR3 in DNA: TGTGCCAGCAGAAGTCAGGGTAACACCGGGGAGCTGTTTTTT. This codes for CASRSQGNTGELFF.

This chain joins TRBV6-6 and TRBJ1-5; TRBD1 matches 8 bases. V dropped 4 bases and J dropped 6; count of bases not matched to a gene: 5. The CDR3 loop spans 14 amino acids. The germline V gene has CDR1 MNHNY and CDR2 SVGAGI (reference sequence). CDR3 in DNA: TGTGCCAGCAGTTCTGGACAGGGAGCTCAGCCCCAGCATTTT. Amino acid sequence: CASSSGQGAQPQHF.

This clone was counted once. The chain links TRBV9 to TRBJ2-5, with 10 bases identical to TRBD2. The CDR3 is 17 amino acids. From germline, CDR1 is SGDLS and CDR2 YYNGEE. V lost 3 bases to trimming and J lost 5 bases; unmatched junction nucleotides: 13. The CDR3 region has the DNA TGTGCCAGCAGCGGAAATCTAGCGGGGGAACCGGCGGAGACCCAGTACTTC. Its protein is CASSGNLAGEPAETQYF.

V usage is TRBV5-8 and J usage is TRBJ1-6, with 8 bases identical to TRBD1. Looked up from germline, CDR1 is SGHTS and CDR2 is YDEGEE. J was trimmed by 6 bases and V by 4 bases; bases with no gene match: 6. This CDR3 has 15 residues. CDR3 amino acids: CASSPRGQGNSPLHF. CDR3 DNA sequence: TGTGCCAGCAGCCCACGAGGACAGGGTAATTCACCCCTCCACTTT. Using reference TRBV5-8 and TRBJ1-6 for the parts outside the CDR3, the full variable domain is EAGVTQSPTHLIKTRGQQATLRCSPISGHTSVYWYQQALGLGLQFLLWYDEGEERNRGNFPPRFSGRQFPNYSSELNVNALELEDSALYLCASSPRGQGNSPLHFGNGTRLTVT.

The chain links TRBV28 to TRBJ2-7; 9 positions match TRBD1. V lost 6 bases and J lost 0; bases outside the gene matches: 3. CDR3 length: 14 residues. CDR1 MDHEN and CDR2 SYDVKM come from the germline V gene. The CDR3 DNA reads TGTGCCAGCAGCGAGACAGGGGGCTCCTACGAGCAGTACTTC. This codes for CASSETGGSYEQYF.

The chain carries TRBV18 and TRBJ1-1; D is uncertain. Trimming removed 2 bases from V and 12 bases from J, with 16 bases in between. Per germline, CDR1 KGHSH and CDR2 LQKENI. The CDR3 is 13 residues long. The CDR3 sequence is CASSPGPFLKPFF. The CDR3, as DNA: TGTGCCAGCTCACCAGGGCCATTTTTAAAACCTTTCTTT.

The chain recombines TRBV4-3 with TRBJ1-1; TRBD1 might be the D (5 bases). Germline V lookup: CDR1 LGHNA, CDR2 YSLEER. V was clipped by 4 bases and J by 5 bases, with 14 bases between them. This CDR3 has 14 amino acids. The CDR3 reads CASSLEVKGTEAFF. DNA for the CDR3: TGCGCCAGCAGCCTCGAGGTGAAGGGGACTGAAGCTTTCTTT.

V gene TRBV10-3 combines with J gene TRBJ1-2; 7 bases line up with TRBD1. CDR1 is ENHRY and CDR2 is SYGVKD in the germline V gene. This CDR3 spans 14 amino acids. V lost 4 bases to trimming and J lost 7 bases; unmatched junction nucleotides: 9. This CDR3 reads CAISGNRGLSGYTF. The CDR3 DNA sequence: TGTGCCATCAGTGGTAACAGGGGATTGTCTGGCTACACCTTC.

This clone showed up just once. The V and J genes are TRBV7-2 and TRBJ1-2; TRBD1 aligns across 7 bases. V was pared by 5 bases and J by 8 bases, with 8 bases of the junction left unmatched. The CDR3 covers 13 residues. Germline-derived CDR1 and CDR2 are SGHTA and FQGNSA. The CDR3 here is CASSRDRDQGYTF. The CDR3 region has the DNA TGTGCCAGCAGCAGAGACAGGGACCAAGGCTACACCTTC.

The V and J genes are TRBV18 and TRBJ1-5; 8 nucleotides agree with TRBD1. Germline V gene data show CDR1 as KGHSH and CDR2 as LQKENI. Trimming took 1 base from V and 5 from J; bases not matched to a gene: 10. This CDR3 is built from 17 residues. The CDR3 DNA reads as TGTGCCAGCTCACCACTTAGTGGACAGGGTCGATATCAGCCCCAGCATTTT. Encoded protein: CASSPLSGQGRYQPQHF.

V usage is TRBV12-3 or TRBV12-4 and J usage is TRBJ1-4; the D gene is possibly TRBD1 (6 bases). The V and J ends lost 8 bases and 0 bases respectively, with 7 bases between them. The CDR3 consists of 13 residues. CDR3 residues: CASGGSTNEKLFF. The CDR3 DNA is TGTGCCAGCGGGGGCTCAACTAATGAAAAACTGTTTTTT.

CDR3 bases: TGTGCCAGTAGTATAGTCAGTATTGCCGAAGCTTTCTTT. Protein sequence: CASSIVSIAEAFF. This chain uses TRBV19 with TRBJ1-1; D is uncertain. CDR1 is LNHDA and CDR2 is SQIVND in the germline V gene (reference sequence). Between the trimmed V and J ends, which lost 1 base and 8 bases, there was a span of 11 bases. The CDR3 runs 13 residues.

This chain's CDR3 is CASSVAVGGYEQYF. The CDR3 nucleotides are TGTGCCAGTAGTGTGGCCGTAGGCGGATACGAGCAGTACTTC. V usage is TRBV19 and J usage is TRBJ2-7, with D uncertain. This CDR3 has 14 amino acids. V was trimmed by 5 bases and J by 4 bases, leaving 15 bases between them. The germline V gene encodes CDR1 LNHDA and CDR2 SQIVND (reference sequence).

The J gene is TRBJ1-2, the V gene TRBV7-9; D is perhaps TRBD1 (5 bases). Per germline, CDR1 SEHNR and CDR2 FQNEAQ (reference sequence). V lost 0 bases to trimming and J lost 8 bases, with 7 bases between them. CDR3 length: 12 residues. CDR3 coding DNA: TGTGCCAGCAGCTTAGCAGGGGTGGGCTACACCTTC. Protein product: CASSLAGVGYTF.

The chain uses TRBV6-5 and TRBJ2-1; TRBD1 might be the D (5 bases). Trimming stripped 2 bases from V and 6 bases from J, with 14 bases between. Germline lookup yields CDR1 MNHEY and CDR2 SVGAGI. This CDR3 is built from 15 residues. The CDR3 region is CASSYVPRQLNEQFF. The CDR3 nucleotides read TGTGCCAGCAGTTACGTCCCCCGACAGCTCAATGAGCAGTTCTTC.